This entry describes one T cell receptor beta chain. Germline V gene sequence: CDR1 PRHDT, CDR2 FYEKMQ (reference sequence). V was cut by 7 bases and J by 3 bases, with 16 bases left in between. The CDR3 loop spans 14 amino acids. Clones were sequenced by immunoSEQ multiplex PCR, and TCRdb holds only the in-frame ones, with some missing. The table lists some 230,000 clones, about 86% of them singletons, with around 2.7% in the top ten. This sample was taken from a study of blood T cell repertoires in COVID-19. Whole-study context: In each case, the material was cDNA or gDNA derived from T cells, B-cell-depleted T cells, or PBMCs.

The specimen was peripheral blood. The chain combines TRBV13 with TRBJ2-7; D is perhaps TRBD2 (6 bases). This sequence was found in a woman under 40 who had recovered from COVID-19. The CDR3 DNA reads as TGTGCCAGCACCGCGGAGGGATCAGGCTACGAGCAGTACTTC. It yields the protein CASTAEGSGYEQYF.